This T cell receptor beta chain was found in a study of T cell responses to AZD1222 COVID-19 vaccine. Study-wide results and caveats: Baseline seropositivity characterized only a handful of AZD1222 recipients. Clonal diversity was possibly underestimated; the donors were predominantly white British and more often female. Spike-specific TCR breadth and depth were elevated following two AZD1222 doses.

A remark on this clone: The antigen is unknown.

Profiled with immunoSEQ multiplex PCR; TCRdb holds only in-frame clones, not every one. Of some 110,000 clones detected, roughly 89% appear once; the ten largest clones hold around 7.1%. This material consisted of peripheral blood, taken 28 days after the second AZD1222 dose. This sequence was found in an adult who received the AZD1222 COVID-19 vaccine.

The CDR3 reads CASSKTGGPPEAFF. The CDR3 coding sequence is TGTGCCAGCAGTAAGACAGGGGGACCTCCCGAAGCTTTCTTT. The chain recombines TRBV6-5 with TRBJ1-1; the match to TRBD1 covers 9 bases. V dropped 5 bases and J dropped 8; count of bases not matched to a gene: 9. The CDR3 has 14 amino acids. CDR1 and CDR2 (germline): MNHEY, SVGAGI.